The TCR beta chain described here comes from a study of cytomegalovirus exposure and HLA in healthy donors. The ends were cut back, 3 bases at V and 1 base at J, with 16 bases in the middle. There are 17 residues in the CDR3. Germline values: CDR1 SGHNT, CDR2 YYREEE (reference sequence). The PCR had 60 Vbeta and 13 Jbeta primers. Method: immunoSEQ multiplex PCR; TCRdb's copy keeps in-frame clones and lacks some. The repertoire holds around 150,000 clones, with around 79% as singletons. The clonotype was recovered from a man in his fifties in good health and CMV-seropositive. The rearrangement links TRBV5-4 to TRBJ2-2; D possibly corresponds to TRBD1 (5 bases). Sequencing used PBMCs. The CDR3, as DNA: TGTGCCAGCAGCTCACCGATGACAGACTTGAACACCGGGGAGCTGTTTTTT. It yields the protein CASSSPMTDLNTGELFF.